This TCR beta chain was captured by sequencing in a study of vaccination and CD4 T cells after COVID-19. Study in general: Across the group, participants received two doses of either BNT162b2 or mRNA-1273 vaccine. The post-vaccine samples came a median about 77 days after dose two (range 14 to 241).

The Oncomine TCR Beta short-read assay was applied to DNA of cultured CD4+ T cells. Once CD4+ T cells had been cultured, genomic DNA was extracted from them. TCRdb itself ran the PCR reads through MiXCR, one entry per CDR3 protein. Counted here are under 20,000 distinct CDR3 sequences, roughly 56% occurring once; the ten biggest clones make up about 12%. Documented treatment: approximately nine-day PBMC culture with coronavirus spike peptide pools or control peptides (ViraFEST assay). The authors isolated CD4+ T cells by negative selection after 10 days of culture. Germline CDR1 reads LNHDA; CDR2 reads SQIVND (reference sequence). Trimming removed 0 bases at V and 1 base at J, with 20 bases between. This CDR3 has 19 residues. This clonotype was observed a few times. Its antigen is not identified.

The chain carries TRBV19 and TRBJ2-3; D may be TRBD2 (5 bases). What was sequenced was CD4+ T cells from blood, cultured in vitro. The TCR sequence derives from a human donor who had recovered from COVID-19. The CDR3 nucleotides are TGTGCCAGTAGTATAGACATCCCCGGAGCTGTGGGAGGCACAGATACGCAGTATTTT. Amino acids: CASSIDIPGAVGGTDTQYF.